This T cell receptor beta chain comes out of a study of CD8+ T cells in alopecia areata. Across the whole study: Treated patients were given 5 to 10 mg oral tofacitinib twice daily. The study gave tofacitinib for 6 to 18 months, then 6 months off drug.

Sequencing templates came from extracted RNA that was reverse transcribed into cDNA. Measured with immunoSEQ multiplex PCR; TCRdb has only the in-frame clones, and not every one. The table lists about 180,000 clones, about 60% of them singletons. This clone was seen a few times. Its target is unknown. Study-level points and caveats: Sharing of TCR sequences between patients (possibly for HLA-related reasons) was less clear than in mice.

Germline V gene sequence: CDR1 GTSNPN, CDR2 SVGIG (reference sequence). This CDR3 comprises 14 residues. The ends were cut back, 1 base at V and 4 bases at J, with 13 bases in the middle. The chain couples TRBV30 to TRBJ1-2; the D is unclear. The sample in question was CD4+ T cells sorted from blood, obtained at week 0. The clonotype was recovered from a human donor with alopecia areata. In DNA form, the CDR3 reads TGTGCCTGGAGTGGTGGGGTAGCCGTCTATGGCTACACCTTC. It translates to CAWSGGVAVYGYTF. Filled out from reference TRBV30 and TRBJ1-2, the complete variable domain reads SQTIHQWPATLVQPVGSPLSLECTVEGTSNPNLYWYRQAAGRGLQLLFYSVGIGQISSEVPQNLSASRPQDRQFILSSKKLLLSDSGFYLCAWSGGVAVYGYTFGSGTRLTVV.